This is a list of T cell receptor beta chains from one sample in a study of shared clonotypes between healthy human individuals. TCRdb's copy holds only in-frame clones and misses some; the assay was immunoSEQ multiplex PCR. The sample holds over 1.5 million clones, around 98% seen once. Sequencing used naive CD4+ T cells sorted from blood. The receptors were gathered from a man aged 30 to 45 in good health. CDR3s leave out the opening cysteine and the closing phenylalanine or tryptophan.

CDR3 protein	V gene	J gene
AISESSQLTATNEKLF	TRBV10-3	TRBJ1-4
ASSPPLGNSNQPQH	TRBV28	TRBJ1-5
AISGSGGSYNEQF	TRBV10-3	TRBJ2-1
ASRGTSGSYEQY	TRBV21-1	TRBJ2-7
ASSLAGELF	TRBV5-5	TRBJ2-2
ASSTRTISSYNEQF	TRBV28	TRBJ2-1
ASSEARDRVVHNEQF	TRBV10-1	TRBJ2-1
ASSFGLAGDEEGEQY	TRBV5-1	TRBJ2-7
ASSSGPSTEAF	TRBV7-2	TRBJ1-1
ASSPTGTQY	TRBV6-1	TRBJ2-5
AWSVRGSNQPQH	TRBV30	TRBJ1-5
ASSIVRNTEAF	TRBV19	TRBJ1-1
ASSPGSRISTDTQY	TRBV7-9	TRBJ2-3
ASSGSGHQVGETQY	TRBV5-1	TRBJ2-5
ASSLRGGRLLAKNIQY	TRBV28	TRBJ2-4